The sequence of this T cell receptor (beta chain) was determined in a study of T-cell memory formation after mild COVID-19. The overall study: TCR clustering was largely donor specific. Findings and caveats of the study: The main location of contracting CD4+ clones was CM and EM, and that of contracting CD8+ clones was EMRA. Later expanders leaned toward CD4+, whereas clones contracting from day 15 to 85 were balanced CD4/CD8. Some SARS-CoV-2-responding clones were already detected in memory before infection.

This clonotype appeared many times. As yet, its antigen is unknown. One entry per CDR3 protein, called by TCRdb with MiXCR from the 5' RACE reads. The repertoire has tens of thousands of distinct CDR3 sequences, 11% to 15% of them found once; the top ten carry 25% to 35%. This receptor was identified in an adult woman who had mild COVID-19 (a few samples of this study predate the infection). Cell type and time point are not known. The sample taken for sequencing was PBMCs or a T cell subset sorted from them (not recorded which).

The CDR3 reads CATSGGGSADTQYF. In DNA, the CDR3 is TGTGCCACCAGCGGCGGGGGATCGGCAGATACGCAGTATTTT. The J gene is TRBJ2-3, the V gene TRBV15, with TRBD2 matching 7 bases. J was trimmed by 4 bases and V by 5 bases; bases with no gene match: 6. The V gene's germline CDR1 is LNHNV and CDR2 YYDKDF (reference sequence). The CDR3 has 14 amino acids.